This TCR beta chain is drawn from a study of tumor and adjacent non-tumor tissue in lung cancer. Study as a whole: Patients were aged about 30 to 85, approximately 11 men and 4 to 6 women, stage I to III. On average, productive TCRbeta reads reached roughly 4 million per sample. Whole-study findings and limits: Tumor tissue had significantly higher TCR diversity than normal lung. Shorter survival was associated with higher TCR diversity in tumors.

A modified ARM-PCR protocol with three rounds of nested PCR amplified TCRbeta. Each CDR3 protein gets one entry after TCRdb re-called the multiplex PCR reads with MiXCR. This sample has tens of thousands of distinct CDR3 sequences; 74% occur once, and the top ten carry roughly a quarter. This sample's RNA came from whole unsorted tissue. More than 3 cm separated this lung sample from the edge of the tumor. Germline V lookup: CDR1 MNHEY, CDR2 SVGAGI. The CDR3 has 20 residues. As regards this clonotype: Its antigen is as yet unknown. The junction does not match germline at one end; this may be a read error.

The receptor's source is a woman aged 55-70 years with non-small cell lung cancer. V is TRBV6-5 and J is TRBJ2-5; perhaps D is TRBD1 or TRBD2 (6 bases each). The sample taken for sequencing was distant non-tumor lung tissue. For the CDR3, the DNA is TGTGTCAGCAGTTACCCTACGTTCGACAGGATAGGGGGGTACCAAGAGACCCAGTACTTC. It translates to CVSSYPTFDRIGGYQETQYF.